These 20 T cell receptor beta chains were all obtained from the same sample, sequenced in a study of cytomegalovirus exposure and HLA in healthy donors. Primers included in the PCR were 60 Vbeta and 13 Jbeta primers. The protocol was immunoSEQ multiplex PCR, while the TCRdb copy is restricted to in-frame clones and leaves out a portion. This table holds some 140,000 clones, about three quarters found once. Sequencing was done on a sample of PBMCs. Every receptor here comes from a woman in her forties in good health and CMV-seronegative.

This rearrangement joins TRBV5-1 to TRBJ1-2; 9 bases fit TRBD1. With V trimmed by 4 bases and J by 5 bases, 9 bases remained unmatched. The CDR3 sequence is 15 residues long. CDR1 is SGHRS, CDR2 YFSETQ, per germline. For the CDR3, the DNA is TGCGCCAGCAGCGAGCCGGGACAGGGAGGTTATGGCTACACCTTC. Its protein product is CASSEPGQGGYGYTF.

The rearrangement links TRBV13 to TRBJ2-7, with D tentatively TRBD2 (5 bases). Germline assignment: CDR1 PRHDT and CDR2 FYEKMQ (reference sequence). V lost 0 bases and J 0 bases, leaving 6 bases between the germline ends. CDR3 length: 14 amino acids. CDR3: CASSLGRDSYEQYF. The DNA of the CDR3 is TGTGCCAGCAGCTTAGGGAGGGACTCCTACGAGCAGTACTTC.

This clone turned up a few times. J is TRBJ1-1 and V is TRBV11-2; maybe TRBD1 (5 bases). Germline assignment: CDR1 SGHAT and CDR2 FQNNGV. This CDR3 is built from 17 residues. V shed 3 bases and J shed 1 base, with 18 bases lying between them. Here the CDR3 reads CASSFHPRQGENTEAFF. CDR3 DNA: TGTGCCAGCAGCTTTCATCCCCGTCAGGGCGAGAACACTGAAGCTTTCTTT.

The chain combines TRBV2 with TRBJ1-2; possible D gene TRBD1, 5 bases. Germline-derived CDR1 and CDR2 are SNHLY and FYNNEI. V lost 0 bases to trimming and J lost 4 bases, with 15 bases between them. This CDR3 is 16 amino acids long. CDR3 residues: CASSEALGGAGYGYTF. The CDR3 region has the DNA TGTGCCAGCAGTGAAGCGCTTGGAGGGGCCGGCTATGGCTACACCTTC.

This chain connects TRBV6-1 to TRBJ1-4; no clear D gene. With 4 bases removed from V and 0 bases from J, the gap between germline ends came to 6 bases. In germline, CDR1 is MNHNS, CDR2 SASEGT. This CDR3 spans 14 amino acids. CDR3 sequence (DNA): TGTGCCAGCAGTGTGGCGGCAACTAATGAAAAACTGTTTTTT. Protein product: CASSVAATNEKLFF.

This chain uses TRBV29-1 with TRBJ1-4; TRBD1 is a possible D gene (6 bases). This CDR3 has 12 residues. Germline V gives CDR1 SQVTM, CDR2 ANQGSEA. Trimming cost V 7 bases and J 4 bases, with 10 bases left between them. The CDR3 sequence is CSGGHSNEKLFF. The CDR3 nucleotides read TGCAGCGGGGGGCATAGTAATGAAAAACTGTTTTTT. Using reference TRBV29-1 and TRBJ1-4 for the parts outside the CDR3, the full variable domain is SAVISQKPSRDICQRGTSLTIQCQVDSQVTMMFWYRQQPGQSLTLIATANQGSEATYESGFVIDKFPISRPNLTFSTLTVSNMSPEDSSIYLCSGGHSNEKLFFGSGTQLSVL.

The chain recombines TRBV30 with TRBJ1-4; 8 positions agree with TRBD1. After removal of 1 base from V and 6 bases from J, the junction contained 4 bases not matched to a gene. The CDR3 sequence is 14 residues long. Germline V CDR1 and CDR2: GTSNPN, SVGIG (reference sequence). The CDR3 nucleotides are TGTGCCTGGAGTGGGACAGGGAAGGATGAAAAACTGTTTTTT. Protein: CAWSGTGKDEKLFF.

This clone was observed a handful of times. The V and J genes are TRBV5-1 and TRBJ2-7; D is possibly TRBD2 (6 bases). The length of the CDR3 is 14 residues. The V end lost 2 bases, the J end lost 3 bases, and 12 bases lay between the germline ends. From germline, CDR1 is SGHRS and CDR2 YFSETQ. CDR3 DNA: TGCGCCAGCAGCTTCAGGTCCGGGAGCTACGAGCAGTACTTC. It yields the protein CASSFRSGSYEQYF.

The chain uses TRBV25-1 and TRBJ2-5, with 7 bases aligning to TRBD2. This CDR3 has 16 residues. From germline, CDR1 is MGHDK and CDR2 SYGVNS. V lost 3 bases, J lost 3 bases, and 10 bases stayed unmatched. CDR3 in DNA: TGTGCCAGCAGTGACCACTGGGGAGGGGCCGAAGAGACCCAGTACTTC. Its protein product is CASSDHWGGAEETQYF. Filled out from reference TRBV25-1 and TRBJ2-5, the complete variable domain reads EADIYQTPRYLVIGTGKKITLECSQTMGHDKMYWYQQDPGMELHLIHYSYGVNSTEKGDLSSESTVSRIRTEHFPLTLESARPSHTSQYLCASSDHWGGAEETQYFGPGTRLLVL.

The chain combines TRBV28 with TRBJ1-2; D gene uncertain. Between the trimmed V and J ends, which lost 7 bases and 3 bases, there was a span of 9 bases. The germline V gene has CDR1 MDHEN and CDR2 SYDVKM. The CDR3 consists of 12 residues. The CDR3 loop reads CASTAVDYGYTF. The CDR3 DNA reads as TGTGCCAGCACCGCGGTTGACTATGGCTACACCTTC.

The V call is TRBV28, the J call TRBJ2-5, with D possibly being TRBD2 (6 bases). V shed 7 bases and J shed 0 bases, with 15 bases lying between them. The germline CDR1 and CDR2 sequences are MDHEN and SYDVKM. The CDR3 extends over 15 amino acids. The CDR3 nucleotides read TGTGCCAGCACGAGTAGCGGACCGTACCAAGAGACCCAGTACTTC. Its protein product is CASTSSGPYQETQYF.

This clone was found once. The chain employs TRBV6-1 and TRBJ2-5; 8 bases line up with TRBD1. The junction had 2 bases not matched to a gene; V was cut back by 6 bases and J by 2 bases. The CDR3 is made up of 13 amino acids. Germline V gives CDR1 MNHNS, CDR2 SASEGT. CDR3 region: CASRRQGQETQYF. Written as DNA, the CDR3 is TGTGCCAGCAGGAGACAGGGGCAAGAGACCCAGTACTTC.

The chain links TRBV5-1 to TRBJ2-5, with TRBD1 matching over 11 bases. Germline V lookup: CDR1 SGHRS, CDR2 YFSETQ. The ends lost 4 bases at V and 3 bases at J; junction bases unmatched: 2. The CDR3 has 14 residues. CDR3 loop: CASSVGQGEETQYF. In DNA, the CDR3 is TGCGCCAGCAGCGTGGGACAGGGGGAAGAGACCCAGTACTTC.

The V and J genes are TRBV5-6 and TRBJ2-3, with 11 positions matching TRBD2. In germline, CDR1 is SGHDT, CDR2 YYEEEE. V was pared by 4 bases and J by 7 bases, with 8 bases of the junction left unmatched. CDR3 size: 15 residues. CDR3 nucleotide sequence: TGTGCCAGCAGCACGAAACTAGCGGGAGCGAATACGCAGTATTTT. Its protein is CASSTKLAGANTQYF.

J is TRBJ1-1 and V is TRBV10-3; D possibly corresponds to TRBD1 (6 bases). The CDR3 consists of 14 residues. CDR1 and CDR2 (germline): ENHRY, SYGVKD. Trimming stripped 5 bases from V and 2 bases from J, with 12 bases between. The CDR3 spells CAISRQERNTEAFF. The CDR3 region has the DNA TGTGCCATCAGTCGACAGGAAAGAAACACTGAAGCTTTCTTT.

The CDR3 here is CASSEFAEETQYF. In DNA, the CDR3 is TGTGCCAGCAGTGAATTCGCGGAGGAGACCCAGTACTTC. The chain is built from TRBV25-1 and TRBJ2-5, with D hard to call. Deletions cut 1 base from V and 5 bases from J, with 8 bases between. CDR1 is MGHDK, CDR2 SYGVNS, per germline. The CDR3 is 13 amino acids.

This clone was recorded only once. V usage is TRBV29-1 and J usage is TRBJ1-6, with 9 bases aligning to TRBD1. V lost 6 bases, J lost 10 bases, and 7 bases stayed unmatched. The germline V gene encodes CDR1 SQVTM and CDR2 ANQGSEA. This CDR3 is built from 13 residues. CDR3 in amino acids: CSVAQGAGSPLHF. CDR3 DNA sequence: TGCAGCGTAGCACAGGGGGCCGGGTCACCCCTCCACTTT.

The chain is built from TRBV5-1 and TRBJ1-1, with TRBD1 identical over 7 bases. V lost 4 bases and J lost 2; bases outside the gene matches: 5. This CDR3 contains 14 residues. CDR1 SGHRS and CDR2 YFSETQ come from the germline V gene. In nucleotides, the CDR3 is TGCGCCAGCAGCGGGGGACAGACTAACACTGAAGCTTTCTTT. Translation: CASSGGQTNTEAFF.

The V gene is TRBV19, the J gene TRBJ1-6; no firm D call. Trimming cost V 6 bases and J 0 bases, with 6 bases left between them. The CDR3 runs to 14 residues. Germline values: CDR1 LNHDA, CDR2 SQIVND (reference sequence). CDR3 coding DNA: TGTGCCAGTAGCCTGAGCTCCTATAATTCACCCCTCCACTTT. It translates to CASSLSSYNSPLHF.

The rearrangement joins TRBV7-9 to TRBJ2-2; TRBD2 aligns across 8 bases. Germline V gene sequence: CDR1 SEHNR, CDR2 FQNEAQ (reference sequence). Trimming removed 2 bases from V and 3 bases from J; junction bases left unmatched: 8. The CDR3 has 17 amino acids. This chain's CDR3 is CASSLPLAGLDTGELFF. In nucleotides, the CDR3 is TGTGCCAGCAGCTTACCGTTAGCGGGATTGGACACCGGGGAGCTGTTTTTT.